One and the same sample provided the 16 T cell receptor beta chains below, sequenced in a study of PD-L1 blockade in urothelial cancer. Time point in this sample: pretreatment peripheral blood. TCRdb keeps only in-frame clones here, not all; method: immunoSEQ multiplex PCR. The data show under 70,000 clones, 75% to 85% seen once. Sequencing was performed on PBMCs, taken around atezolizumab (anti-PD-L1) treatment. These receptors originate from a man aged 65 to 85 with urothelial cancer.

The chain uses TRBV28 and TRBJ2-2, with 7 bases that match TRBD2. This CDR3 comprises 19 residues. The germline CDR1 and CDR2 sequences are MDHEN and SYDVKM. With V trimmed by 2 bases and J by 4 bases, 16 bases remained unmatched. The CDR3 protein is CASSLEVPDGGIRTGELFF. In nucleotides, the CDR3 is TGTGCCAGCAGTTTAGAGGTGCCCGACGGGGGGATTCGCACCGGGGAGCTGTTTTTT.

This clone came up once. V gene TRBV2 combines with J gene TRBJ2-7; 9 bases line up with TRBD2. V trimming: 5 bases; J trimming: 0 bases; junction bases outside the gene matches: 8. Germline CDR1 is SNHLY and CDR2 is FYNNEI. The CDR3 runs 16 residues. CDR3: CASSPLLSGSSYEQYF. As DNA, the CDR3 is TGTGCCAGCAGTCCTCTACTTAGCGGGAGCTCCTACGAGCAGTACTTC. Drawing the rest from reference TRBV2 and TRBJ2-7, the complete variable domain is EPEVTQTPSHQVTQMGQEVILRCVPISNHLYFYWYRQILGQKVEFLVSFYNNEISEKSEIFDDQFSVERPDGSNFTLKIRSTKLEDSAMYFCASSPLLSGSSYEQYFGPGTRLTVT.

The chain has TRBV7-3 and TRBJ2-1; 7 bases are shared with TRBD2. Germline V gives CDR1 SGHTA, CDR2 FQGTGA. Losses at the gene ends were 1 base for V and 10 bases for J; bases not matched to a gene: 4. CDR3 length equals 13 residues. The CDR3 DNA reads TGTGCCAGCAGCTTAAGTCCAGCGGGGGAGCAGTTCTTC. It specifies CASSLSPAGEQFF.

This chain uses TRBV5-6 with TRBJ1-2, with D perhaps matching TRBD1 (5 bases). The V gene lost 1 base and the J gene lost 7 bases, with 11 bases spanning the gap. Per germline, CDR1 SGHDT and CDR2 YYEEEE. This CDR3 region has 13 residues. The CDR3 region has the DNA TGTGCCAGCAGCTTGACACAGGTTCCTGGCTACACCTTC. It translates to CASSLTQVPGYTF.

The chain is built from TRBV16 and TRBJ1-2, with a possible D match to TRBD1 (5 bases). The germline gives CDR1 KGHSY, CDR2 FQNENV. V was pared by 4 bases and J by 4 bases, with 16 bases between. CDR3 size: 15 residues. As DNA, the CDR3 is TGTGCCAGCAGCCCACATGCCAGGGTGGCCTATGGCTACACCTTC. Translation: CASSPHARVAYGYTF.

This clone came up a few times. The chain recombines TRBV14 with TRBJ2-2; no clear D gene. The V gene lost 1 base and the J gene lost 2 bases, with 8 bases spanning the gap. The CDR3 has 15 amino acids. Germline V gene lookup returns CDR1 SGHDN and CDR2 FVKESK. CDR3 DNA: TGTGCCAGCAGCCAAGGGCTAGTAAACACCGGGGAGCTGTTTTTT. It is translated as CASSQGLVNTGELFF.

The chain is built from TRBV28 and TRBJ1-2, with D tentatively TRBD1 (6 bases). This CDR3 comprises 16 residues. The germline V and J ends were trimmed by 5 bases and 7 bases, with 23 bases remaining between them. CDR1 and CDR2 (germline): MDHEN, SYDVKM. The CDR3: CASSTGQRNYLGGYTF. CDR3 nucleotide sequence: TGTGCCAGCAGTACCGGACAGAGGAACTATTTAGGTGGCTACACCTTC.

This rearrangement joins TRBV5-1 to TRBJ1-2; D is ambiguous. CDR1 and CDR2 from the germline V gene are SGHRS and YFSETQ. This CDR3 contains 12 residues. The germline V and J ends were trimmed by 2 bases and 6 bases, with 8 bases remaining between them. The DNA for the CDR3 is TGCGCCAGCAGCTTAGAGAAAGATGGCTACACCTTC. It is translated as CASSLEKDGYTF.

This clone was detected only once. CDR3 nucleotide sequence: TGTGCCAGCAGTTTTCCCTCCCGGGGGGCCGGGGAGCTGTTTTTT. Its translation: CASSFPSRGAGELFF. The chain uses TRBV28 and TRBJ2-2; 7 nucleotides agree with TRBD2. CDR3 length: 15 amino acids. The J segment lost 6 bases and the V segment lost 3 bases, leaving 7 bases of the junction unmatched. Germline V gene lookup returns CDR1 MDHEN and CDR2 SYDVKM.

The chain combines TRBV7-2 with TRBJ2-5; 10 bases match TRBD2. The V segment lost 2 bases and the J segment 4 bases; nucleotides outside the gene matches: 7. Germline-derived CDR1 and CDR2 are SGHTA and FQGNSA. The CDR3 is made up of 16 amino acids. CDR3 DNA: TGTGCCAGCAGCTTATCTGTAGCGGGAGGCTCAGAGACCCAGTACTTC. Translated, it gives CASSLSVAGGSETQYF.

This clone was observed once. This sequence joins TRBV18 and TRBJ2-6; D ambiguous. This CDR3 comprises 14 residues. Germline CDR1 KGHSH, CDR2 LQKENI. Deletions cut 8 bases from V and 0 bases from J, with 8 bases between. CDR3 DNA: TGTGCCAGCGCCGTAGACTCTGGGGCCAACGTCCTGACTTTC. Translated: CASAVDSGANVLTF.

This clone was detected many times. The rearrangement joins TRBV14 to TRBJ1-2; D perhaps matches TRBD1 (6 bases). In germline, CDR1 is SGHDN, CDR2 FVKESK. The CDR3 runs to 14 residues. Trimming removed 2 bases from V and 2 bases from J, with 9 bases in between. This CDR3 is CASSQTGQNYGYTF. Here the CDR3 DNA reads TGTGCCAGCAGCCAAACCGGACAGAACTATGGCTACACCTTC.

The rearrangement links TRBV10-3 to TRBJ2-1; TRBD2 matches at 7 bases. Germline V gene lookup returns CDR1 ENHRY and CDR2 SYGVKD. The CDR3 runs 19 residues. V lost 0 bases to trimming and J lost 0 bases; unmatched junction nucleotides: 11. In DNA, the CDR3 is TGTGCCATCAGTGAGTCTGGTGGGAGGCGGACTAGCTCCTACAATGAGCAGTTCTTC. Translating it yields CAISESGGRRTSSYNEQFF.

CDR3 amino acids: CASSVGEPGELFF. CDR3 coding DNA: TGTGCCAGCAGCGTAGGAGAACCCGGGGAGCTGTTTTTT. The chain is built from TRBV9 and TRBJ2-2, with D hard to call. Germline-derived CDR1 and CDR2 are SGDLS and YYNGEE. The CDR3 totals 13 residues. Trimming shortened V by 0 bases and J by 6 bases, and 6 bases separated the two germline ends. Combining the CDR3 with reference TRBV9 and TRBJ2-2 gives the whole variable domain DSGVTQTPKHLITATGQRVTLRCSPRSGDLSVYWYQQSLDQGLQFLIQYYNGEERAKGNILERFSAQQFPDLHSELNLSSLELGDSALYFCASSVGEPGELFFGEGSRLTVL.

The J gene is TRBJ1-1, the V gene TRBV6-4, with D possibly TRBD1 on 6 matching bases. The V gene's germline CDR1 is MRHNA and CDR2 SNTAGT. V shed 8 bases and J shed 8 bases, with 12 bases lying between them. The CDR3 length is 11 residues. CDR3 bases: TGTGCCAGCCGTTCTACAGGGGAAGCTTTCTTT. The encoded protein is CASRSTGEAFF.

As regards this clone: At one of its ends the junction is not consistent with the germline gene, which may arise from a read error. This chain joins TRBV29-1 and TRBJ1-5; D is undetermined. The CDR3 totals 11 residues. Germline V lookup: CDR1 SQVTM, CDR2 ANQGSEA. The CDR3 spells CSVGTDQSQHF. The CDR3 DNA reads TGCAGCGTTGGAACCGATCAGTCCCAGCATTTT.